Shown below are 4 T cell receptor beta chains from a single sample sequenced in a study of blood T cell repertoires in COVID-19. Profiling relied on immunoSEQ multiplex PCR, and the TCRdb table lists in-frame clones only, not all of them. The sample gives 200,000 to 250,000 clones, about 88% of which show up once; about 5% is in the top ten. The sample was peripheral blood. The receptor source for this set is a woman aged 40 to 55 with acute or convalescent COVID-19.

The chain uses TRBV2 and TRBJ1-2; D might be TRBD1 (6 bases). The ends were cut back, 6 bases at V and 5 bases at J, with 22 bases in the middle. CDR1 and CDR2 from the germline V gene are SNHLY and FYNNEI. There are 16 residues in the CDR3. CDR3 loop: CASSLARTANLYGYTF. Here the CDR3 DNA reads TGTGCCAGCAGCTTAGCTCGGACAGCCAATTTGTATGGCTACACCTTC.

Points on this clone: Since a much larger clone is just one base distant, this may be a read error. Other DNA sequences in the sample encode the same CDR3. The chain couples TRBV5-1 to TRBJ1-2, with D tentatively TRBD1 (6 bases). Germline V gene data show CDR1 as SGHRS and CDR2 as YFSETQ. The CDR3 runs to 13 residues. Trimming left V 4 bases short and J 2 bases short, with 9 bases between. The CDR3 loop is CASSLGQNYGYTF. Written as DNA, the CDR3 is TGCGCCAGCAGCCTCGGACAGAACTATGGCTACACCTTC.

This clone has a handful of counts. The J gene is TRBJ2-1, the V gene TRBV7-3; TRBD1 matches at 7 bases. Unmatched junction bases numbered 11, after V lost 5 bases and J lost 7 bases. The CDR3 runs to 15 residues. Germline V gives CDR1 SGHTA, CDR2 FQGTGA. CDR3 sequence: CASSTTRQGRNEQFF. CDR3 sequence (DNA): TGTGCCAGCAGCACCACCCGACAGGGAAGGAATGAGCAGTTCTTC.

The chain is built from TRBV27 and TRBJ1-1; D is unresolved. The germline V gene encodes CDR1 MNHEY and CDR2 SMNVEV (reference sequence). This CDR3 spans 14 amino acids. Trimming pared 3 bases from V and 5 bases from J, leaving 13 bases between. CDR3 residues: CASSFHSGETEAFF. DNA for the CDR3: TGTGCCAGCAGTTTCCATTCCGGGGAGACTGAAGCTTTCTTT.